Listed below are T cell receptor beta chains from one sample, sequenced in a study of cytomegalovirus exposure and HLA in healthy donors. The protocol was immunoSEQ multiplex PCR, while the TCRdb copy is restricted to in-frame clones and leaves out a portion. The sample lists 90,000 to 95,000 clones, just under 80% occurring once. The sample comprised PBMCs. The origin of the receptors is a male donor in good health and CMV-seropositive. Both conserved end residues are part of each CDR3. A D gene is named only where the DNA matches it firmly. Some rows have no size entry. The others give once, few or many, or a class for an expanded clone.

clone size: NA
CDR3 length: 18
D gene: TRBD1
V gene: TRBV5-1
J gene: TRBJ2-7
CDR3 DNA: TGCGCCAGCAGCGAACGACCACCGGGACAGGGGTTCTCCTACGAGCAGTACTTC
CDR3 protein: CASSERPPGQGFSYEQYF

clone size: NA
CDR3 length: 15
D gene: NA
V gene: TRBV7-8
J gene: TRBJ1-5
CDR3 DNA: TGTGCCAGCAGCTCGCAGTCATCTAGCAATCAGCCCCAGCATTTT
CDR3 protein: CASSSQSSSNQPQHF

clone size: NA
CDR3 length: 17
D gene: TRBD1
V gene: TRBV6-4
J gene: TRBJ2-2
CDR3 DNA: TGTGCCAGCAGTGACTCCCCGGACAGGGGACGGAGCGGGGAGCTGTTTTTT
CDR3 protein: CASSDSPDRGRSGELFF

clone size: NA
CDR3 length: 14
D gene: TRBD1
V gene: TRBV5-6
J gene: TRBJ1-5
CDR3 DNA: TGTGCCAGCAGCGTTGGACAGGGGAATCAGCCCCAGCATTTT
CDR3 protein: CASSVGQGNQPQHF

clone size: NA
CDR3 length: 13
D gene: TRBD1
V gene: TRBV11-2
J gene: TRBJ1-4
CDR3 DNA: TGTGCCAGCAGACAGGGGACGGATGAAAAACTGTTTTTT
CDR3 protein: CASRQGTDEKLFF

clone size: few
CDR3 length: 14
D gene: TRBD2
V gene: TRBV7-9
J gene: TRBJ2-1
CDR3 DNA: TGTGCCAGCAGCCTAGCGGGAGCGTACAATGAGCAGTTCTTC
CDR3 protein: CASSLAGAYNEQFF

clone size: NA
CDR3 length: 15
D gene: TRBD2
V gene: TRBV2
J gene: TRBJ2-7
CDR3 DNA: TGTGCCAGCAGGGAAGGACTAGCGGGCTCCTACGAGCAGTACTTC
CDR3 protein: CASREGLAGSYEQYF

clone size: NA
CDR3 length: 17
D gene: TRBD2
V gene: TRBV7-2
J gene: TRBJ2-4
CDR3 DNA: TGTGCCAGCAGTAAACTAGCGGGGGGGATGGCCAAAAACATTCAGTACTTC
CDR3 protein: CASSKLAGGMAKNIQYF

clone size: NA
CDR3 length: 14
D gene: NA
V gene: TRBV6-5
J gene: TRBJ1-5
CDR3 DNA: TGTGCCAGCAGCCAGTGGGGGGGGGATCAGCCCCAGCATTTT
CDR3 protein: CASSQWGGDQPQHF

clone size: NA
CDR3 length: 14
D gene: TRBD2
V gene: TRBV6-1
J gene: TRBJ2-7
CDR3 DNA: TGTGCCAGCAGCGCCGGGACTAGCGGGTTCGAGCAGTACTTC
CDR3 protein: CASSAGTSGFEQYF

clone size: NA
CDR3 length: 11
D gene: TRBD2
V gene: TRBV30
J gene: TRBJ2-1
CDR3 DNA: TGTGCCTCCGAAGCGGGGAATGAGCAGTTCTTC
CDR3 protein: CASEAGNEQFF

clone size: NA
CDR3 length: 13
D gene: NA
V gene: TRBV5-1
J gene: TRBJ2-2
CDR3 DNA: TGCGCCAGCAGCTTGGATCTCACCGGGGAGCTGTTTTTT
CDR3 protein: CASSLDLTGELFF

clone size: NA
CDR3 length: 15
D gene: TRBD1
V gene: TRBV19
J gene: TRBJ2-5
CDR3 DNA: TGTGCCAGTAGTCTCGGGAGCAGGGGGCTGGAGACCCAGTACTTC
CDR3 protein: CASSLGSRGLETQYF

clone size: NA
CDR3 length: 13
D gene: TRBD1
V gene: TRBV28
J gene: TRBJ1-1
CDR3 DNA: TGTGCCAGCAGGGGGAACAGGGGGCGGAGAGCTTTCTTT
CDR3 protein: CASRGNRGRRAFF

clone size: NA
CDR3 length: 15
D gene: TRBD1
V gene: TRBV5-1
J gene: TRBJ2-5
CDR3 DNA: TGCGCCAGCAGCCTTGGGACAGGGGTACAAGAGACCCAGTACTTC
CDR3 protein: CASSLGTGVQETQYF

clone size: NA
CDR3 length: 15
D gene: TRBD1
V gene: TRBV10-2
J gene: TRBJ1-1
CDR3 DNA: TGCGCCAGCATGGGGACAGGGGGCTGGGACACTGAAGCTTTCTTT
CDR3 protein: CASMGTGGWDTEAFF

clone size: NA
CDR3 length: 15
D gene: TRBD1
V gene: TRBV7-2
J gene: TRBJ2-5
CDR3 DNA: TGTGCCAGCAGCCGGGGACAGGGGTCGGTGCAGACCCAGTACTTC
CDR3 protein: CASSRGQGSVQTQYF

clone size: NA
CDR3 length: 18
D gene: TRBD2
V gene: TRBV5-1
J gene: TRBJ2-3
CDR3 DNA: TGCGCCAGCAGCCATTTGACTAGCGGGGGGGCCCGGCCAGATACGCAGTATTTT
CDR3 protein: CASSHLTSGGARPDTQYF

clone size: few
CDR3 length: 15
D gene: TRBD2
V gene: TRBV7-2
J gene: TRBJ2-5
CDR3 DNA: TGTGCCAGCAGCTTAACGGGAGGGGTTAGCGAGACCCAGTACTTC
CDR3 protein: CASSLTGGVSETQYF

clone size: once
CDR3 length: 14
D gene: NA
V gene: TRBV5-1
J gene: TRBJ2-2
CDR3 DNA: TGCGCCAGCAGCTCCGGACTGGACACCGGGGAGCTGTTTTTT
CDR3 protein: CASSSGLDTGELFF

clone size: once
CDR3 length: 14
D gene: NA
V gene: TRBV19
J gene: TRBJ2-7
CDR3 DNA: TGTGCCAGTAGCCCGAGGCCCGGGAAAGACGAGCAGTACTTC
CDR3 protein: CASSPRPGKDEQYF

clone size: NA
CDR3 length: 16
D gene: TRBD1
V gene: TRBV18
J gene: TRBJ2-3
CDR3 DNA: TGTGCCAGCTCACCACAGGGGGCGGTGGGCACAGATACGCAGTATTTT
CDR3 protein: CASSPQGAVGTDTQYF

clone size: few
CDR3 length: 15
D gene: NA
V gene: TRBV19
J gene: TRBJ1-1
CDR3 DNA: TGTGCCAGTAGTATTTGGTACAGATCAAACACTGAAGCTTTCTTT
CDR3 protein: CASSIWYRSNTEAFF

clone size: NA
CDR3 length: 16
D gene: NA
V gene: TRBV5-1
J gene: TRBJ1-1
CDR3 DNA: TGCGCCAGCAGCCTCCAGCCCCCCGGGAAAAACACTGAAGCTTTCTTT
CDR3 protein: CASSLQPPGKNTEAFF

clone size: NA
CDR3 length: 15
D gene: NA
V gene: TRBV28
J gene: TRBJ2-1
CDR3 DNA: TGTGCCAGCAGTTTACGGGACACCCCGATCGTGGGGCAGTTCTTC
CDR3 protein: CASSLRDTPIVGQFF

clone size: NA
CDR3 length: 19
D gene: NA
V gene: TRBV2
J gene: TRBJ1-4
CDR3 DNA: TGTGCCAGTAGTGAAATCGGACAGATACCCTTAGCAACTAATGAAAAACTGTTTTTT
CDR3 protein: CASSEIGQIPLATNEKLFF

clone size: NA
CDR3 length: 16
D gene: TRBD1
V gene: TRBV19
J gene: TRBJ1-5
CDR3 DNA: TGTGCCAGTAGAGGACAGGGTTTGGCCGACAATCAGCCCCAGCATTTT
CDR3 protein: CASRGQGLADNQPQHF

clone size: NA
CDR3 length: 15
D gene: NA
V gene: TRBV27
J gene: TRBJ2-7
CDR3 DNA: TGTGCCAGCAGTTTACGTGGGGGAGGAGTCTACGAGCAGTACTTC
CDR3 protein: CASSLRGGGVYEQYF

clone size: NA
CDR3 length: 16
D gene: TRBD2
V gene: TRBV4-2
J gene: TRBJ2-5
CDR3 DNA: TGTGCCAGCAGCCAAGAAGGAGCGGGAGTCCAAGAGACCCAGTACTTC
CDR3 protein: CASSQEGAGVQETQYF

clone size: NA
CDR3 length: 15
D gene: TRBD1
V gene: TRBV6-4
J gene: TRBJ2-7
CDR3 DNA: TGTGCCAGCAGTGACCTCGGGACAGGGGGCTACGAGCAGTACTTC
CDR3 protein: CASSDLGTGGYEQYF

clone size: NA
CDR3 length: 15
D gene: NA
V gene: TRBV7-2
J gene: TRBJ2-7
CDR3 DNA: TGTGCCAGCAGCTTAGTTGAGGGGACAACCTACGAGCAGTACTTC
CDR3 protein: CASSLVEGTTYEQYF

clone size: NA
CDR3 length: 12
D gene: NA
V gene: TRBV11-3
J gene: TRBJ2-3
CDR3 DNA: TGTGCCAGCAGCTCCCGAGAAGATACGCAGTATTTT
CDR3 protein: CASSSREDTQYF

clone size: NA
CDR3 length: 14
D gene: NA
V gene: TRBV30
J gene: TRBJ1-4
CDR3 DNA: TGTGCCTGGAGTGTACAGGGCTCGGGGGAAAAACTGTTTTTT
CDR3 protein: CAWSVQGSGEKLFF

clone size: NA
CDR3 length: 14
D gene: NA
V gene: TRBV6-5
J gene: TRBJ1-2
CDR3 DNA: TGTGCCAGCAGCCCCAGTACCAGGTCCGGAGGCTACACCTTC
CDR3 protein: CASSPSTRSGGYTF

clone size: NA
CDR3 length: 12
D gene: NA
V gene: TRBV14
J gene: TRBJ1-1
CDR3 DNA: TGTGCCAGCAGCCAAGTTTTGAGTGAAGCTTTCTTT
CDR3 protein: CASSQVLSEAFF

clone size: NA
CDR3 length: 21
D gene: TRBD2
V gene: TRBV27
J gene: TRBJ2-6
CDR3 DNA: TGTGCCAGCAGTCCCTCGCCCGGGACTAGCGGGAGGGCCTCCGGGGCCAACGTCCTGACTTTC
CDR3 protein: CASSPSPGTSGRASGANVLTF

clone size: NA
CDR3 length: 16
D gene: NA
V gene: TRBV4-1
J gene: TRBJ2-5
CDR3 DNA: TGCGCCAGCAGCCAAGGGTTACAGGGATACCAGGAGACCCAGTACTTC
CDR3 protein: CASSQGLQGYQETQYF

clone size: NA
CDR3 length: 15
D gene: NA
V gene: TRBV19
J gene: TRBJ1-6
CDR3 DNA: TGTGCCAGTAGTATAGAAGGCAGGCTGAATTCACCCCTCCACTTT
CDR3 protein: CASSIEGRLNSPLHF

clone size: NA
CDR3 length: 18
D gene: NA
V gene: TRBV6-1
J gene: TRBJ1-6
CDR3 DNA: TGTGCCAGCAGTGCTCAGGAACAGACAACACGATCTAATTCACCCCTCCACTTT
CDR3 protein: CASSAQEQTTRSNSPLHF

clone size: once
CDR3 length: 15
D gene: TRBD1
V gene: TRBV6-4
J gene: TRBJ2-5
CDR3 DNA: TGTGCCAGCAGAAGAACAGGGGCTGTGGGTGAGACCCAGTACTTC
CDR3 protein: CASRRTGAVGETQYF

clone size: once
CDR3 length: 12
D gene: NA
V gene: TRBV19
J gene: TRBJ2-7
CDR3 DNA: TGTGCCAGTAGTCGGGGAGGCTACGAGCAGTACTTC
CDR3 protein: CASSRGGYEQYF

clone size: NA
CDR3 length: 13
D gene: NA
V gene: TRBV2
J gene: TRBJ1-5
CDR3 DNA: TGTGCCAGCATGGAGCGGAGCAATCAGCCCCAGCATTTT
CDR3 protein: CASMERSNQPQHF

clone size: few
CDR3 length: 15
D gene: TRBD2
V gene: TRBV19
J gene: TRBJ2-3
CDR3 DNA: TGTGCCAGTAGTCTCGCGGGAGGCGGTACAGATACGCAGTATTTT
CDR3 protein: CASSLAGGGTDTQYF

clone size: NA
CDR3 length: 15
D gene: TRBD1
V gene: TRBV9
J gene: TRBJ1-1
CDR3 DNA: TGTGCCAGCAGCGTAGCAGGGGGAGGGAACACTGAAGCTTTCTTT
CDR3 protein: CASSVAGGGNTEAFF

clone size: NA
CDR3 length: 15
D gene: TRBD1
V gene: TRBV14
J gene: TRBJ1-2
CDR3 DNA: TGTGCCAGCAGCCAAAACAGGGGGGATTACTATGGCTACACCTTC
CDR3 protein: CASSQNRGDYYGYTF

clone size: NA
CDR3 length: 14
D gene: NA
V gene: TRBV19
J gene: TRBJ1-2
CDR3 DNA: TGTGCCAGTAGTAGGACCGGGACTAACTATGGCTACACCTTC
CDR3 protein: CASSRTGTNYGYTF

clone size: NA
CDR3 length: 18
D gene: TRBD2
V gene: TRBV4-2
J gene: TRBJ2-7
CDR3 DNA: TGTGCCAGCAGCCAAGATTCCCCGACTAGCGGGGTCTCCTACGAGCAGTACTTC
CDR3 protein: CASSQDSPTSGVSYEQYF

clone size: few
CDR3 length: 15
D gene: NA
V gene: TRBV2
J gene: TRBJ2-1
CDR3 DNA: TGTGCCAGCAGTGACCCAATGAGGGTCGGGAATGAGCAGTTCTTC
CDR3 protein: CASSDPMRVGNEQFF

clone size: NA
CDR3 length: 15
D gene: NA
V gene: TRBV18
J gene: TRBJ2-5
CDR3 DNA: TGTGCCAGCTCACCCAGACTAGAGGGTTTCGCGACCCAGTACTTC
CDR3 protein: CASSPRLEGFATQYF

clone size: NA
CDR3 length: 16
D gene: TRBD1
V gene: TRBV13
J gene: TRBJ2-3
CDR3 DNA: TGTGCCAGCAGCCCTGGGACAGGGGGCCACACAGATACGCAGTATTTT
CDR3 protein: CASSPGTGGHTDTQYF

clone size: NA
CDR3 length: 15
D gene: TRBD2
V gene: TRBV28
J gene: TRBJ2-7
CDR3 DNA: TGTGCCAGCAGTCCACGGACTAGCGGCTCCTACGAGCAGTACTTC
CDR3 protein: CASSPRTSGSYEQYF

clone size: NA
CDR3 length: 15
D gene: TRBD2
V gene: TRBV7-9
J gene: TRBJ2-3
CDR3 DNA: TGTGCCAGCAGCCGGACTAGTGCACGCACAGATACGCAGTATTTT
CDR3 protein: CASSRTSARTDTQYF

clone size: NA
CDR3 length: 19
D gene: NA
V gene: TRBV7-6
J gene: TRBJ1-3
CDR3 DNA: TGTGCCAGCAGCTCCCTCCAACGAGGACAGTCTGGATCTGGAAACACCATATATTTT
CDR3 protein: CASSSLQRGQSGSGNTIYF

clone size: NA
CDR3 length: 16
D gene: NA
V gene: TRBV5-6
J gene: TRBJ1-5
CDR3 DNA: TGTGCCAGCAGCCGGGGTGGAGTAATGGGCAATCAGCCCCAGCATTTT
CDR3 protein: CASSRGGVMGNQPQHF

clone size: NA
CDR3 length: 14
D gene: NA
V gene: TRBV19
J gene: TRBJ1-1
CDR3 DNA: TGTGCCAGTAGTATGGACAGCTTGAACACTGAAGCTTTCTTT
CDR3 protein: CASSMDSLNTEAFF